This T cell receptor beta chain derives from a study of T-cell reconstitution after alpha-beta-depleted transplantation in children. Study conclusions and caveats: Counts and diversity of T cells one year after transplant came mostly from newly produced T cells. As was reported, about two months after transplant, alpha-beta T cells came from several hundred expanded graft clones.

Unique molecular identifiers featured in how the TCRbeta library was prepared. TCRdb passed the PCR reads through MiXCR, listing each CDR3 protein once. The table shows around 450,000 distinct CDR3 sequences, with around two fifths occurring only once. CDR3 size: 12 residues. V shed 0 bases and J shed 7 bases, with 5 bases lying between them. Germline CDR1 and CDR2: SGHTA and FQGNSA. As concerns this clonotype: Its antigen is not known.

Sequencing was performed on PBMCs, taken before TCRalphabeta/CD19-depleted stem cell transplant. This TCR came from a girl between 2 and 10 years old with aplastic anemia, due to receive a stem cell transplant. The V and J genes are TRBV7-2 and TRBJ2-3; no clear D. CDR3 region: CASSLASNTQYF. CDR3 bases: TGTGCCAGCAGCTTAGCATCAAATACGCAGTATTTT. Full variable domain (missing parts from reference TRBV7-2 and TRBJ2-3): GAGVSQSPSNKVTEKGKDVELRCDPISGHTALYWYRQSLGQGLEFLIYFQGNSAPDKSGLPSDRFSAERTGGSVSTLTIQRTQQEDSAVYLCASSLASNTQYFGPGTRLTVL.